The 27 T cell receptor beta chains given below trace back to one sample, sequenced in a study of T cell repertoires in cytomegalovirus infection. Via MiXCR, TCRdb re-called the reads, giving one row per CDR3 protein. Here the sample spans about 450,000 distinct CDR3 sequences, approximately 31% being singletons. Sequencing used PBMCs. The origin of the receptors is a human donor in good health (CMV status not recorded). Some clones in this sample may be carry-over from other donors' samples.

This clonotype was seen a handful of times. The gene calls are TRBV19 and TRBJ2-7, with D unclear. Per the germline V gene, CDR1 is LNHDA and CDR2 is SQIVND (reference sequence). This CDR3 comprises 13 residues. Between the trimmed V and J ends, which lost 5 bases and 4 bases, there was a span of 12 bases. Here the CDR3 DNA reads TGTGCCAGTAGTGGGTCTCGGGCTTACGAGCAGTACTTC. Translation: CASSGSRAYEQYF.

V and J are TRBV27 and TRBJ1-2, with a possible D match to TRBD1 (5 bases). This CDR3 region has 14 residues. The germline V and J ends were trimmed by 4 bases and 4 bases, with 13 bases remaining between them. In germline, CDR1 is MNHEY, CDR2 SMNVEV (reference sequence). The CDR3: CASSSLGDRYGYTF. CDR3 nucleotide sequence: TGTGCCAGCAGTTCGTTAGGGGACCGCTATGGCTACACCTTC.

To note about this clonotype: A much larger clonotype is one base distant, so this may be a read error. CDR3 nucleotides: TGCGCCAGCAGCCAAGCCAGTGTAAACACCATATATTTT. Translated: CASSQASVNTIYF. The V call is TRBV4-1, the J call TRBJ1-3; D unclear. This CDR3 has 13 residues. Trimming cost V 1 base and J 6 bases, with 7 bases left between them. CDR1 is MGHRA and CDR2 is YSYEKL in the germline V gene.

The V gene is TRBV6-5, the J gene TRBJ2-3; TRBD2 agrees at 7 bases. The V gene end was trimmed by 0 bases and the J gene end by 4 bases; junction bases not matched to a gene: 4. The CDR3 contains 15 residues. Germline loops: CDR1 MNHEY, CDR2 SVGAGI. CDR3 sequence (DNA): TGTGCCAGCAGTTACTCGAGGGGAGGGGCAGATACGCAGTATTTT. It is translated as CASSYSRGGADTQYF.

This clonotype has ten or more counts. The CDR3 DNA is TGTGCCAGCAGTCCAAGGAGGGGGACCCATGAGGAGCAGTACTTC. Its protein product is CASSPRRGTHEEQYF. The chain combines TRBV12-3 or TRBV12-4 with TRBJ2-7; TRBD1 or TRBD2 may be the D gene (6 bases each). The V gene lost 5 bases and the J gene lost 7 bases, with 21 bases spanning the gap. The CDR3 runs to 15 residues.

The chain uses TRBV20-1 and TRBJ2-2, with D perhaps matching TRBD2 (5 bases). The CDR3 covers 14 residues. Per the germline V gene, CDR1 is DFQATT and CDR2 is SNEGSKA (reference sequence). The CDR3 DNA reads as TGCAGCGCCGATCATGGGGAGAGCACCGGGGAGCTGTTTTTT. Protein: CSADHGESTGELFF.

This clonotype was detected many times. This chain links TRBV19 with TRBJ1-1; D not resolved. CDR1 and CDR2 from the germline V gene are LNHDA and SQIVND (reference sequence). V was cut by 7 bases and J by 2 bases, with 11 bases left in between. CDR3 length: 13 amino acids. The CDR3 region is CASKPLGNTEAFF. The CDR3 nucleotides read TGTGCCAGTAAACCCCTTGGAAACACTGAAGCTTTCTTT.

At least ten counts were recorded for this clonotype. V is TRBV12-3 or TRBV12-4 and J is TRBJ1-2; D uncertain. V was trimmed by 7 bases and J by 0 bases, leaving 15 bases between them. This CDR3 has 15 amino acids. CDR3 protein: CASTLSGRTNYGYTF. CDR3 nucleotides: TGTGCCAGCACCCTATCGGGCAGGACTAACTATGGCTACACCTTC.

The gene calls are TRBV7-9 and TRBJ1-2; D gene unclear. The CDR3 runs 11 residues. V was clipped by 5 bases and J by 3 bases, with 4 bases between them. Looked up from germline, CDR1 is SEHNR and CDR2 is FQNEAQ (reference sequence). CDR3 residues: CASSADYGYTF. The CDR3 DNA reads TGTGCCAGCAGCGCGGACTATGGCTACACCTTC.

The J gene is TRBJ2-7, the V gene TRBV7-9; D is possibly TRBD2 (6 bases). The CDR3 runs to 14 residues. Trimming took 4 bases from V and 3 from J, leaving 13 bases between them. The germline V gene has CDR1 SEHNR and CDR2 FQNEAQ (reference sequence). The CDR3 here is CASSYGTDVYEQYF. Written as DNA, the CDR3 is TGTGCCAGCAGCTACGGGACTGACGTCTACGAGCAGTACTTC.

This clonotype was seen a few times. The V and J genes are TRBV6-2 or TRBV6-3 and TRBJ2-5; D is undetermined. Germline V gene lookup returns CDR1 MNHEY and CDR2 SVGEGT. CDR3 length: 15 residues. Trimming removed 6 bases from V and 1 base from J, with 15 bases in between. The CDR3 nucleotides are TGTGCCAGCAGGGCCCACGGACGGACCCAAGAGACCCAGTACTTC. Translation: CASRAHGRTQETQYF.

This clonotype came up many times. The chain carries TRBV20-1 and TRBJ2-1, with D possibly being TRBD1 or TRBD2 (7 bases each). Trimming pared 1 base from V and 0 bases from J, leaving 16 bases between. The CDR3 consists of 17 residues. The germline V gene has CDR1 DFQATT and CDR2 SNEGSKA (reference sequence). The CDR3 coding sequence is TGCAGTGCTAGAGGGTGGGAGGGGGCGAGCTCCTACAATGAGCAGTTCTTC. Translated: CSARGWEGASSYNEQFF.

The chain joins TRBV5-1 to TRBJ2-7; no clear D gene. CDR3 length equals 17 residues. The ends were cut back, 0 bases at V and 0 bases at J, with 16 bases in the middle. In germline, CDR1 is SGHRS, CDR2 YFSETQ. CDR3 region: CASSLVSNPSSSYEQYF. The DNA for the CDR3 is TGCGCCAGCAGCTTGGTGTCCAACCCTTCGAGCTCCTACGAGCAGTACTTC.

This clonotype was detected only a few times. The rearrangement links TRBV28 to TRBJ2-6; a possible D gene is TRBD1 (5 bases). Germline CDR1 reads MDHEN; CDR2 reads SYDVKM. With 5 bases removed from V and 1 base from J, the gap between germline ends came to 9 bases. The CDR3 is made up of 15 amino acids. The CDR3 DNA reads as TGTGCCAGCAGTCGCTCAGGGTCTGGGGCCAACGTCCTGACTTTC. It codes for CASSRSGSGANVLTF.

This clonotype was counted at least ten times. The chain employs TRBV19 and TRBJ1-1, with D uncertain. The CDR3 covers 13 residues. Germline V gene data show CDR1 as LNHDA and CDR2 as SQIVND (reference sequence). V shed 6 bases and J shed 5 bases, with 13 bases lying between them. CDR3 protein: CASREGGRTEAFF. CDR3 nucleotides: TGTGCCAGTAGGGAGGGCGGGAGAACTGAAGCTTTCTTT.

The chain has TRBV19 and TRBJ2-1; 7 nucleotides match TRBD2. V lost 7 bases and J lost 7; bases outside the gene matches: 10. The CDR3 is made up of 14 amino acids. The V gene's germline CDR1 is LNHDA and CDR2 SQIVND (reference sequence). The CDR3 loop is CASNPQGGRNEQFF. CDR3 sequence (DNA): TGTGCCAGTAACCCTCAGGGAGGGAGGAATGAGCAGTTCTTC.

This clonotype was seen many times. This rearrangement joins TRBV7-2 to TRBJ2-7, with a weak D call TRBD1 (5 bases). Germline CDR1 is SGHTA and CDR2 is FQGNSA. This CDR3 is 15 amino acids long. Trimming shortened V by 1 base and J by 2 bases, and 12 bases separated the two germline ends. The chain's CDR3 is CASSLVLQGPYEQYF. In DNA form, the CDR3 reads TGTGCCAGCAGCTTAGTGCTTCAGGGTCCCTACGAGCAGTACTTC.

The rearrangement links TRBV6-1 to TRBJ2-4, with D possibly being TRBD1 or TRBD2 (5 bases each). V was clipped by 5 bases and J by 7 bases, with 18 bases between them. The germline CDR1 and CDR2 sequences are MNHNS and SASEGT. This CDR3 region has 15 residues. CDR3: CASSPQEGPGNIQYF. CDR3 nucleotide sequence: TGTGCCAGCAGTCCCCAAGAGGGACCGGGGAACATTCAGTACTTC.

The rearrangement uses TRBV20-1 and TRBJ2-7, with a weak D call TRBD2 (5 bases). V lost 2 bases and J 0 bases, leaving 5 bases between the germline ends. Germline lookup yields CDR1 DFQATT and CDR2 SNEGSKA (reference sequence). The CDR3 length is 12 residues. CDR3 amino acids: CSARTSSYEQYF. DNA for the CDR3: TGCAGTGCTAGAACTAGCTCCTACGAGCAGTACTTC.

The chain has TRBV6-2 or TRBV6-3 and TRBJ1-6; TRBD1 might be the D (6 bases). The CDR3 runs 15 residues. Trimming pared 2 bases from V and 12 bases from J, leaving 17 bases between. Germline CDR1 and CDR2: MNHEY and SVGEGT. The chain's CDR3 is CASSYTGATRQPLHF. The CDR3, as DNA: TGTGCCAGCAGTTACACGGGGGCGACTCGGCAACCCCTCCACTTT.

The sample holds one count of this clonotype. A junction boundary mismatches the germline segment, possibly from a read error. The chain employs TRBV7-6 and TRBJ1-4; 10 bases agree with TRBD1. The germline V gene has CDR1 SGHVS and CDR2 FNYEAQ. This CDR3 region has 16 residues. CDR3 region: CASRVVGTGESEKRFF. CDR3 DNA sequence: TGTGCCAGCAGAGTAGTGGGGACAGGGGAGAGTGAAAAACGGTTTTTT.

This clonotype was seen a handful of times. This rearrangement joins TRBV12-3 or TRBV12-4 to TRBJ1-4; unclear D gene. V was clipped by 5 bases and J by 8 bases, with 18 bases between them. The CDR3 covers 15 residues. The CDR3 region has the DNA TGTGCCAGCAGTCCCAAGGGCTCGACTTACGAAAAACTGTTTTTT. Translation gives CASSPKGSTYEKLFF.

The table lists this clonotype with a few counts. The CDR3 region has the DNA TGTGCCAGCTCGACGACAGGGGGCCCCGATAGCAATCAGCCCCAGCATTTT. Protein: CASSTTGGPDSNQPQHF. The chain couples TRBV18 to TRBJ1-5; 10 bases agree with TRBD1. From germline, CDR1 is KGHSH and CDR2 LQKENI. CDR3 length: 17 amino acids. V lost 6 bases and J lost 0; bases outside the gene matches: 8.

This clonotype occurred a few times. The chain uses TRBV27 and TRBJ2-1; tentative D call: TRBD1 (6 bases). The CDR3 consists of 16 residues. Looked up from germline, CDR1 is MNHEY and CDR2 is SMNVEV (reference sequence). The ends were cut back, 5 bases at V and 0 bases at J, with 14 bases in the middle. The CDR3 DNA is TGTGCCAGCAGTCAGTATACAGGGAGCTCCTACAATGAGCAGTTCTTC. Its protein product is CASSQYTGSSYNEQFF.

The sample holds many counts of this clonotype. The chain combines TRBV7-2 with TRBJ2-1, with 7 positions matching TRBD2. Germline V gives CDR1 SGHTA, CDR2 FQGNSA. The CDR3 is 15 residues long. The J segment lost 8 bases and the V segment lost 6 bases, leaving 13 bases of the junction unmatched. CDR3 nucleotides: TGTGCCAGCAGGGATCGCCGACTAGCAGGCCATGAGCAGTTCTTC. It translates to CASRDRRLAGHEQFF.

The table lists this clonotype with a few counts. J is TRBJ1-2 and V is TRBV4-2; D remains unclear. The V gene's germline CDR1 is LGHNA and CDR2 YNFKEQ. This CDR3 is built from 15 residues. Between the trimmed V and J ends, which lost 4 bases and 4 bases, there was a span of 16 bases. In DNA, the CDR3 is TGTGCCAGCAGCCGCTCTCCGGGAGGGATCTATGGCTACACCTTC. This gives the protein CASSRSPGGIYGYTF.

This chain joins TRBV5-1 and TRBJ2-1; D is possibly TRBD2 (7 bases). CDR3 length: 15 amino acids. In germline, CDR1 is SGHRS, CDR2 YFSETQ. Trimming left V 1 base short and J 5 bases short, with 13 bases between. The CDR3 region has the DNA TGCGCCAGCAGCTTGTCGGGGGGCCCGAACAATGAGCAGTTCTTC. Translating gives CASSLSGGPNNEQFF. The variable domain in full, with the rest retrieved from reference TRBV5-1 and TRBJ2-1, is KAGVTQTPRYLIKTRGQQVTLSCSPISGHRSVSWYQQTPGQGLQFLFEYFSETQRNKGNFPGRFSGRQFSNSRSEMNVSTLELGDSALYLCASSLSGGPNNEQFFGPGTRLTVL.